Given below is one T cell receptor beta chain in context. Its antigen is currently unknown. Germline CDR1 and CDR2: ENHRY and SYGVKD. V shed 5 bases and J shed 2 bases, with 14 bases lying between them. CDR3 length: 15 residues. This sample is drawn from a study of response to subunit inactivated influenza vaccine. Whole-study findings and limits: With each seasonal influenza vaccination, the authors suggested, few new T cells are recruited.

TCRdb re-called the RT-PCR reads through MiXCR, storing one row per CDR3 protein. This table has 400,000 to 650,000 distinct CDR3 sequences, around 7.9% appearing once. The source was PBMCs from blood, collected about 23 months after vaccination. This TCR was recovered from a man between 50 and 75 years old who received an inactivated influenza vaccine. The J gene is TRBJ2-3, the V gene TRBV10-3; D might be TRBD2 (6 bases). The CDR3, as DNA: TGTGCCATCAGTCCTACTAGCTGGAACACAGATACGCAGTATTTT. The encoded protein is CAISPTSWNTDTQYF.